This TCR beta chain stems from a study of cytomegalovirus exposure and HLA in healthy donors (dated by TCRdb to the late 2010s). Some background on the complete study: In an earlier analysis of roughly 500 of the donors, about 260 Gb of sequence data and some 100 million unique TCR beta sequences from about 179 million T cells were reported. Because of strong linkage in the cohort, 5 or 6 DR-DQ haplotypes were treated as single units for association and clustering. The study profiled the T cell repertoires of hundreds of subjects by immunosequencing and related them to cytomegalovirus serostatus. A separate validation cohort of over 95 different subjects was used in addition to the approximately 700-subject first cohort. To study patterns of TCR occurrence, a later analysis re-analyzed previously published TCR beta repertoires from just over 650 donors and added high-resolution HLA genotyping. Across around 400 genotyped donors of the cohort, an average of 235,054 unique TCR beta nucleotide sequences per donor were sequenced, and about a sixth of those sequences were non-productive. The number of typed donors differed by locus: about 629-630 for A, B, C, DRB1 and DQB1; 500 to 550 for DQA1; around 580 for DPA1; and some 430 for DPB1. Genome-wide SNP genotypes for about 60% of the 666 donors were used in a later genetic analysis, which treated that subset as a discovery cohort. To predict cytomegalovirus infection status, the study combined high-throughput TCR immunosequencing, statistical association of individual TCRs with disease status, and machine learning. Donor age, sex, ethnicity and CMV serostatus were collected together with the repertoire data. An early release that covered 640 HLA-typed donors contained approximately 300 gigabases of sequencing data and tens of millions of unique TCR sequences. An earlier analysis of nearly 600 of the donors applied high-throughput TCR beta sequencing to assess whether each TCR beta V gene segment acted as functional or pseudogenic. Every discovery cohort repertoire had been produced on one sequencing platform. Of the roughly 390 genotyped donors, around 81% fell in the genetic ancestry cluster associated with self-reported Caucasian donors. The study aimed to test whether cataloging public T cell receptors could reveal signatures of past pathogen exposure. Rather than using new phenotypic data, the later analysis identified candidate immune exposures from TCR beta sequences and from how often those sequences occurred across donors. HLA typing included class I and class II loci at four-digit resolution.

The CDR3 spans 15 residues, from the cysteine through the phenylalanine. Of all the DNA, just the CDR3 is kept, 45 bases in frame from base 1. Taken from the germline V gene, the CDR1 and CDR2 loops are SGDLS and YYNGEE. V is cut back by 3 bases and J by 4 bases, with 7 bases in the junction unmatched. Libraries came from the immunoSEQ multiplex PCR assay. For the multiplex PCR, a mixture combining 60 forward primers for TCR Vbeta segments and 13 reverse primers for TCR Jbeta segments was used. Amplification of the CDR3 region of rearranged TCR beta genes was performed with a multiplex PCR assay on genomic DNA. The amplified TCR beta libraries were sequenced on the Illumina HiSeq System as 87-base-pair reads. As for the original processing: In a later analysis, roughly 80 million unique TCR beta chains were counted across the roughly 610 repertoires, and roughly 10 million of these chains were shared by at least two donors. A nearest-neighbor algorithm error-corrected the raw reads and collapsed the reads into unique sequences, merging closely related sequences to remove PCR and sequencing errors. To assign V, D and J gene segments, CDR3 sequences were aligned to IMGT reference sequences. For a sequence to be retained, a match of at least six nucleotides to both a V gene segment and a J gene segment was required. Rearrangements were classified as productive when the CDR3 lacked stop codons and remained in frame with V and J, and all other rearrangements were classified as non-productive. CDR3 was defined by IMGT convention, running from the second conserved V-encoded cysteine to the conserved J-encoded phenylalanine. Sequences without an unambiguous match to a single V gene segment were excluded from the earlier analysis of a few hundred of the donors. In an earlier analysis of some 590 of the donors, a V segment was called functional when productive rearrangements were above 56.7%, and segregating when the standard deviation between donors exceeded 5%. A statistical classification framework was built for diagnosing cytomegalovirus status from the catalog of TCR beta chain sequences. A later analysis assigned V and J genes by comparing TCR nucleotide sequences with IMGT/GENE-DB human TR gene sequences. The TCRdist pipeline was used in a later analysis to assign CDR3 sequences and most-parsimonious VDJ recombination scenarios. In a later analysis, each TCR beta chain was defined by its CDR3 amino acid sequence together with its V-gene family, and reads without a unique V-gene family were excluded. As a way to deal with suspected cross-contamination and a sequencing artifact, a later analysis dropped approximately 590 nucleotide sequences that were highly shared and had low generation probability. In a later analysis, a clonal expansion index for each public chain was calculated from normalized within-repertoire ranks of inferred template counts. A later analysis computed generation probabilities with a VDJ recombination model fitted to out-of-frame rearrangements, and checked the results against IGoR. A later analysis scored TCR-TCR, TCR-HLA and TCR-CMV co-occurrence with hypergeometric tests, applying a repertoire-size bias correction to TCR pairs. In a later analysis, false discovery rates were estimated by permuting HLA or CMV assignments 20 times. In a later analysis, co-occurring TCRs were grouped with DBSCAN, and TCRdist sequence similarity was added when clustering was performed within HLA-allele-positive subsets. For co-occurrence clustering, repertoires with fewer than 30,000 or more than 120,000 public chains were excluded, along with roughly 5 repertoires with anomalous nucleotide sharing. TCRdb took this table from immuneACCESS and kept in-frame rearrangements with V and J called. Such tables lack part of the clones; where checked against another copy, unresolved V genes explain under half of the gap, and the rest is unexplained. That table is the source of V, J and clone size, and D and trimming were worked out from the DNA. The table for this sample lists around 190,000 clones; around three quarters of them were counted only once. 0.69% of the sample is held by the ten biggest clonotypes.

Details on this clone: The clone's antigen remains unknown. Nothing much larger sits one base from this clone, and base qualities are not available.

The cohort was made up of 666 healthy bone marrow donors. Cohort members were all nominally healthy when sampled, although unrecorded immune exposures were likely present. The donor tested CMV seronegative, placing the donor among the 300 to 450 seronegative members of the cohort. A peripheral blood sample was collected from each donor, and TCR beta sequencing was performed on peripheral blood mononuclear cells. The Qiagen DNeasy Blood Extraction Kit was used to extract genomic DNA from the blood cell samples. Overall study outcomes, separate from this receptor: Roughly uniform sequencing depth across donors was assumed in presence/absence analyses, although this assumption may not hold. Broadly in line with IMGT annotations, most TCR beta V segments showed up in productive rearrangements about 87% or about 30% of the time in an earlier analysis of 587 of the donors. In the study, approximately 150 TCR beta chains were listed as associated with cytomegalovirus. In a later genetic analysis, fewer N-insertions in productive TCRs were reported among donors in an Asian-associated ancestry cluster than the 666-donor mean. Specific HLA alleles were associated with around 18,000 TCR beta sequences at a false discovery rate of 0.05 in a later analysis. The authors suggested that the approach could potentially be extended to other disease states and immunological phenotypes. The classifier was reported to diagnose cytomegalovirus status with high specificity and sensitivity in both the original and validation cohorts. The 87-base-pair reads could not distinguish some IMGT-functional V segments, including TRBV6-2 and TRBV6-3, so those segments were excluded. The sequencing pipeline was judged likely to have produced a cluster of highly shared sequence variants as a technical artifact. CMV serostatus was the only immune exposure information available for the cohort. Because counts were too low, about 15 rarely observed V segments, including chromosome 9 orphons, were left out of the earlier analysis of some 640 of the donors. A later genetic analysis associated a missense DCLRE1C variant with V-gene and J-gene trimming of TCR beta chains, and an independent cohort replicated the association. In a later analysis, most CMV-associated TCR beta chains were found to appear HLA-restricted, with HLA associations seemingly driven largely by CMV exposure. Several of the top co-occurrence clusters appeared to be linked to parvovirus B19, influenza, CMV and Epstein-Barr virus, according to a later analysis. Correlated functional status among segregating V segments might reflect linkage disequilibrium, but an unknown experimental factor could not be ruled out. Because some donors lacked HLA typing at each locus, the association tests relied only on the typed subset. In a later analysis, HLA-associated TCR beta chains showed more clonal expansion and lower generation probabilities than non-associated chains that were equally common. In this cohort, only TCR beta chains were sequenced, and detectable features were limited by the absence of alpha or paired-chain data. Assigning TCR associations to individual alleles was difficult when HLA alleles, especially DR and DQ, strongly co-occurred. While some public TCRs were present in many individuals, most TCR sequences turned up only very rarely across donors. A further reported finding was that TCR beta sequences accurately predicted the HLA-A and HLA-B alleles for most subjects in the first cohort. In vitro tests confirmed that a few of the cytomegalovirus-associated TCR beta chains recognize cytomegalovirus antigens. In a later analysis, the rate of TCR association differed among HLA loci, with DRB1 alleles having the most associated TCRs and HLA-C alleles having the fewest.

The chain is assembled from TRBV9 and TRBJ1-1; TRBD1 matches 9 bases in the middle. Sequencing input: PBMCs. This receptor was identified in a middle-aged woman in good health and CMV-seronegative. The CDR3 is CASSERLQGATEAFF. The DNA reads TGTGCCAGCAGCGAGAGGTTACAGGGGGCCACTGAAGCTTTCTTT.